One and the same sample provided the 10 T cell receptor beta chains below, sequenced in a study of tumor-infiltrating lymphocytes in primary liver carcinoma. Investigators took RNA and DNA out together from 20-30 mg of unsorted bulk tissue. A constant-region primer primed TCR beta cDNA synthesis from about 0.45 ug of total RNA. A slightly modified ARM-PCR protocol with three nested multiplex PCR rounds produced these TCR beta libraries. PCR rounds one and two used TRBV1-TRBV30 forward primers with a C-beta reverse primer for approximately 10 cycles each. TCRdb passed the multiplex PCR reads through MiXCR, listing each CDR3 protein once. The table includes approximately 110,000 distinct CDR3 sequences, 50% to 70% detected once. Sequencing used liver tumor tissue from sampling region 1. This sample's subset: tumor region T1, superior pole. All receptors derive from a woman aged 55 to 70 with primary liver carcinoma and hepatitis B virus infection.

Points on this clonotype: The germline gene is not matched at one end of the junction; a read error may be the cause. V is TRBV11-2 and J is TRBJ2-1; 8 positions agree with TRBD2. The CDR3 is 15 amino acids. Germline CDR1 reads SGHAT; CDR2 reads FQNNGV. CDR3 residues: CASSFTSGRYSEQFF. In DNA form, the CDR3 reads TGTGCCAGTAGCTTCACTAGCGGAAGGTACAGTGAGCAGTTCTTC.

Worth noting for this clonotype: This may be a read error, as it is one base from a much larger clone. The CDR3 nucleotides read TGTGCCAGCAGTTACTCGCCGGAGATTTCGGAAGGCTACGCCTTC. Translation gives CASSYSPEISEGYAF. The chain recombines TRBV6-2 or TRBV6-3 with TRBJ1-2; D is uncertain. CDR3 length equals 15 residues. Germline CDR1 is MNHEY and CDR2 is SVGEGT.

With regard to this clonotype: The final CDR3 position lacks the conserved phenylalanine or tryptophan, pointing to a likely read error. This rearrangement joins TRBV11-1 to TRBJ2-5, with D maybe TRBD1 (5 bases). This CDR3 comprises 15 residues. Germline lookup yields CDR1 SGHAT and CDR2 FQDESV (reference sequence). The chain's CDR3 is CVSSPIGAQKLDQYS. For the CDR3, the DNA is TGTGTCAGCAGCCCCATAGGGGCCCAGAAGTTAGACCAGTACTCC.

This clonotype appeared a few times. The genes are TRBV28 and TRBJ1-1; D perhaps matches TRBD1 (5 bases). The V end was cut by 6 bases, the J end by 6 bases, with 11 bases between. Germline CDR1 MDHEN, CDR2 SYDVKM. The CDR3 sequence is 12 residues long. The CDR3 spells CASSHVGAEAFF. The CDR3 bases are TGTGCCAGCAGCCACGTAGGGGCTGAAGCTTTCTTT.

Concerning this clonotype itself: Likely a read error: the CDR3 ends without its conserved phenylalanine or tryptophan. J is TRBJ2-7 and V is TRBV10-1, with TRBD2 as a possible D gene (7 bases). The CDR3 length is 13 residues. Trimming took 9 bases from V and 8 from J, leaving 20 bases between them. CDR1 is WNHNN, CDR2 SYGVQD, per germline (reference sequence). In DNA, the CDR3 is TGCGCCAGTAGTCGGGGGGCCATGGTCAAGCAGTACTCC. Protein sequence: CASSRGAMVKQYS.

Ten or more counts support this clonotype. The chain uses TRBV6-2 or TRBV6-3 and TRBJ1-5; no definite D call. The germline V gene has CDR1 MNHEY and CDR2 SVGEGT. Trimming shortened V by 7 bases and J by 0 bases, and 13 bases separated the two germline ends. The CDR3 sequence is 15 residues long. The CDR3 reads CASNQHYPSNQPQHF. The CDR3 DNA reads as TGTGCCAGCAACCAGCACTACCCTAGCAATCAGCCCCAGCATTTT.

V usage is TRBV5-1 and J usage is TRBJ2-2, with D possibly matching TRBD2 (6 bases). Germline CDR1 reads SGHRS; CDR2 reads YFSETQ. V was pared by 3 bases and J by 1 base, with 16 bases between. This CDR3 is 17 amino acids long. CDR3 in amino acids: CASSSRPIAENTGELFF. The DNA of the CDR3 is TGCGCCAGCAGCTCCCGACCTATAGCGGAGAACACCGGGGAGCTGTTTTTT.

On this clonotype: It may be a read error: a sequence one base away is much more abundant. The rearrangement uses TRBV5-5 and TRBJ2-1, with TRBD2 as a possible D gene (6 bases). In germline, CDR1 is SGHKS, CDR2 YYEKEE (reference sequence). The length of the CDR3 is 15 residues. CDR3 nucleotide sequence: TGTGTCAGCAGCCCCGCGGCTAGCGCATACAATGAGCAGTTCTTC. Its protein is CVSSPAASAYNEQFF.

With respect to this clonotype: A read error is likely, as this CDR3 ends without the conserved phenylalanine or tryptophan. The rearrangement joins TRBV11-2 to TRBJ1-6; possibly TRBD1 for D (6 bases). Per the germline V gene, CDR1 is SGHAT and CDR2 is FQNNGV. This CDR3 is built from 16 residues. V lost 5 bases and J lost 12, with 23 bases in between. As DNA, the CDR3 is TGTGCCAGCAGCACCCAACAGGGCGCAGGGATTTTACCCCTCCACTCT. Its translation: CASSTQQGAGILPLHS.

The CDR3 reads CASAVGGGATFETQYF. CDR3 DNA: TGTGCCAGCGCCGTTGGGGGGGGCGCGACGTTTGAGACCCAGTACTTC. The chain links TRBV11-2 to TRBJ2-5; D perhaps matches TRBD2 (7 bases). CDR3 size: 16 residues. The V gene's germline CDR1 is SGHAT and CDR2 FQNNGV. V lost 8 bases to trimming and J lost 5 bases, with 24 bases between them. Full variable domain (rest looked up from reference TRBV11-2 and TRBJ2-5): EAGVAQSPRYKIIEKRQSVAFWCNPISGHATLYWYQQILGQGPKLLIQFQNNGVVDDSQLPKDRFSAERLKGVDSTLKIQPAKLEDSAVYLCASAVGGGATFETQYFGPGTRLLVL.